The 15 T cell receptor beta chains listed next were all sequenced from one sample in a study of shared clonotypes between healthy human individuals. Naive CD8 cells, CD45RO-negative and positively selected for CCR7, excluded terminally differentiated effector memory CD45RA+ cells. The data were produced by immunoSEQ multiplex PCR, yet TCRdb's version contains in-frame clones alone and is incomplete. The data show millions of clones, about 95% seen once. Material: naive CD8+ T cells sorted from blood. These receptors were taken from a man between 18 and 29 years old in good health.

DNA of the CDR3: TGTGCTAGTGGTGGCCGGGACAGGGAGATCGGTGGCTACACCTTC. Protein sequence: CASGGRDREIGGYTF. The chain combines TRBV12-5 with TRBJ1-2; TRBD1 matches 9 bases. J lost 7 bases, V lost 5 bases, and 11 bases had no gene match. The CDR3 loop spans 15 amino acids. In germline, CDR1 is LGHNT, CDR2 FRNRAP.

This clone was seen once. This CDR3 reads CASSITVTAKNIQYF. The CDR3 DNA reads as TGTGCCAGCAGCATAACAGTGACAGCCAAAAACATTCAGTACTTC. The chain combines TRBV5-6 with TRBJ2-4; the D is unclear. CDR3 length equals 15 residues. Germline V lookup: CDR1 SGHDT, CDR2 YYEEEE. V lost 4 bases, J lost 0 bases, and 11 bases lay in between.

This chain links TRBV9 with TRBJ2-2; a possible D gene is TRBD2 (5 bases). The V and J ends lost 4 bases and 6 bases respectively, with 16 bases between them. The CDR3 contains 15 residues. The germline V gene has CDR1 SGDLS and CDR2 YYNGEE. This CDR3 reads CASSSPPAGAGELFF. The CDR3 DNA reads as TGTGCCAGCAGCTCCCCCCCGGCGGGCGCCGGGGAGCTGTTTTTT.

This clone appeared a single time. The V call is TRBV7-9, the J call TRBJ2-1; TRBD2 matches at 9 bases. Germline-derived CDR1 and CDR2 are SEHNR and FQNEAQ (reference sequence). The V segment lost 5 bases and the J segment 13 bases; nucleotides outside the gene matches: 9. This CDR3 comprises 13 residues. The CDR3 is CASSTGTSTAQFF. The CDR3 nucleotides are TGTGCCAGCAGCACCGGGACTAGCACAGCACAGTTCTTC.

The V and J genes are TRBV9 and TRBJ2-1, with D tentatively TRBD2 (5 bases). The V gene's germline CDR1 is SGDLS and CDR2 YYNGEE. CDR3 length equals 15 residues. The V and J ends lost 0 bases and 2 bases respectively, with 9 bases between them. The CDR3 DNA follows: TGTGCCAGCAGCGTAGCAAGCGGAGCCTACAATGAGCAGTTCTTC. It yields the protein CASSVASGAYNEQFF.

The chain couples TRBV5-1 to TRBJ2-1; tentative D call: TRBD1 (5 bases). Trimming stripped 0 bases from V and 6 bases from J, with 10 bases between. CDR3 length: 14 residues. The germline V gene encodes CDR1 SGHRS and CDR2 YFSETQ. The CDR3 region has the DNA TGCGCCAGCAGCTTGGGGGGCAGGCGCAATGAGCAGTTCTTC. It is translated as CASSLGGRRNEQFF.

This rearrangement joins TRBV11-1 to TRBJ1-2, with D tentatively TRBD1 (6 bases). Trimming removed 5 bases at V and 7 bases at J, with 11 bases between. Germline V CDR1 and CDR2: SGHAT, FQDESV (reference sequence). There are 12 residues in the CDR3. Here the CDR3 reads CASSGGPSGYTF. CDR3 sequence (DNA): TGTGCCAGCAGCGGGGGGCCTTCTGGCTACACCTTC.

As DNA, the CDR3 is TGTGCCAGCAGTTTAAAACCCTCGGGCGGGGGATCCTACGAGCAGTACTTC. Protein sequence: CASSLKPSGGGSYEQYF. The chain has TRBV27 and TRBJ2-7, with 7 bases identical to TRBD2. CDR3 size: 17 residues. Germline CDR1 is MNHEY and CDR2 is SMNVEV (reference sequence). With V trimmed by 2 bases and J by 1 base, 11 bases remained unmatched.

This chain links TRBV29-1 with TRBJ2-6, with D tentatively TRBD1 (6 bases). Trimming shortened V by 3 bases and J by 2 bases, and 8 bases separated the two germline ends. The CDR3 spans 14 residues. CDR1 and CDR2 from the germline V gene are SQVTM and ANQGSEA. The DNA for the CDR3 is TGCAGCGTTGAGGGGGCACCTGGGGCCAACGTCCTGACTTTC. Translation: CSVEGAPGANVLTF.

The V and J genes are TRBV29-1 and TRBJ2-7; D call uncertain. This CDR3 has 11 residues. V lost 8 bases and J 4 bases, leaving 12 bases between the germline ends. Germline lookup yields CDR1 SQVTM and CDR2 ANQGSEA. The CDR3 region has the DNA TGCAGCACAGAGGACGGGTACGAGCAGTACTTC. It codes for CSTEDGYEQYF.

Here the CDR3 DNA reads TGTGCCAGCAGTGACGACCCCTCCTACGAGCAGTACTTC. Its protein product is CASSDDPSYEQYF. The chain has TRBV6-1 and TRBJ2-7; no firm D call. Trimming removed 3 bases at V and 0 bases at J, with 6 bases between. CDR1 is MNHNS and CDR2 is SASEGT in the germline V gene. The CDR3 consists of 13 residues.

A remark on this clone: Other DNA sequences in this sample translate to the same CDR3. V usage is TRBV9 and J usage is TRBJ1-2; 9 nucleotides agree with TRBD1. Per germline, CDR1 SGDLS and CDR2 YYNGEE. V lost 4 bases, J lost 1 base, and 5 bases stayed unmatched. This CDR3 is built from 15 residues. CDR3: CASSPRTGDNYGYTF. The CDR3 region has the DNA TGTGCCAGCAGCCCGCGGACAGGGGATAACTATGGCTACACCTTC.

V usage is TRBV19 and J usage is TRBJ2-3, with D uncertain. This CDR3 region has 14 residues. Trimming pared 1 base from V and 6 bases from J, leaving 11 bases between. From germline, CDR1 is LNHDA and CDR2 SQIVND (reference sequence). CDR3 sequence reads: CASSIAGTSDTQYF. CDR3 in DNA: TGTGCCAGTAGTATAGCGGGCACGAGTGATACGCAGTATTTT.

This rearrangement joins TRBV7-9 to TRBJ2-5; TRBD2 agrees at 13 bases. The CDR3 has 15 residues. V gave up 5 bases and J gave up 5 bases; unmatched junction bases: 5. Germline V gene sequence: CDR1 SEHNR, CDR2 FQNEAQ (reference sequence). The DNA for the CDR3 is TGTGCCAGCAGCCGGACTAGCGGGAGTGGGGAGACCCAGTACTTC. Its protein product is CASSRTSGSGETQYF.

The chain links TRBV15 to TRBJ2-7; TRBD1 matches 7 bases. After removal of 3 bases from V and 0 bases from J, the junction contained 2 bases not matched to a gene. CDR3 length equals 14 residues. Germline assignment: CDR1 LNHNV and CDR2 YYDKDF (reference sequence). CDR3 sequence: CATSRDRTSYEQYF. The CDR3 DNA is TGTGCCACCAGCAGGGACAGGACCTCCTACGAGCAGTACTTC.